This T cell receptor beta chain was obtained from a study of B cell selection in AIRE deficiency. As regards this clone: Antigen: not known.

Sorting defined conventional CD4 T cells as CD4+CD127+. Germline values: CDR1 LNHDA, CDR2 SQIVND (reference sequence). With V trimmed by 4 bases and J by 5 bases, 7 bases remained unmatched. The CDR3 spans 15 residues. Points from the study as a whole: About a third of healthy-donor shared Treg TCRbeta sequences appeared in patient Tconv cells. With only TCRbeta sequenced, about 37% of shared healthy Treg sequences overlapped Tconv.

Original analysis: Approximately 99,000 patient and about 1.3x10^5 healthy donor in-frame TCRbeta sequences came from conventional T cells. The data were produced by immunoSEQ multiplex PCR, yet TCRdb's version contains in-frame clones alone and is incomplete. D and trimming were read from the DNA, whereas the V and J calls and clone size are those reported in that table. Counted here are about 23,000 clones, 95% to 98% occurring once; the ten biggest clones make up approximately 0.17%. The TCR originated in a human donor with AIRE deficiency. The V and J genes are TRBV19 and TRBJ1-2, with 10 bases aligning to TRBD1. The sequencing sample was made of conventional CD4+ T cells sorted from PBMCs. CDR3 bases: TGTGCCAGTAGTACGACCGGGACAGGGGTTTATGGCTACACCTTC. It encodes CASSTTGTGVYGYTF.